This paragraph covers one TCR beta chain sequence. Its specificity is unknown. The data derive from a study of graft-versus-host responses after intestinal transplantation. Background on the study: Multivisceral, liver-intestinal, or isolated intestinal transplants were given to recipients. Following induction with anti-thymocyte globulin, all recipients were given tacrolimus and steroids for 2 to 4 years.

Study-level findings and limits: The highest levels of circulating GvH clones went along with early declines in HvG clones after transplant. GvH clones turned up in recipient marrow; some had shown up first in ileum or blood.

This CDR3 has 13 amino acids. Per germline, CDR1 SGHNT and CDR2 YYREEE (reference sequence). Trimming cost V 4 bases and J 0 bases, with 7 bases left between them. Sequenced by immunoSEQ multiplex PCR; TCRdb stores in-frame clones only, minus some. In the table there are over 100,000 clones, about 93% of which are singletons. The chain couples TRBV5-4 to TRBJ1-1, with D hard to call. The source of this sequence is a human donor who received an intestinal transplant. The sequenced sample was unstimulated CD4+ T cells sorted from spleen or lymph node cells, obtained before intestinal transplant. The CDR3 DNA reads TGTGCCAGCAGCGGTGCTATGAACACTGAAGCTTTCTTT. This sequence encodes CASSGAMNTEAFF. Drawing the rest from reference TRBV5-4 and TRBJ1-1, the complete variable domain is ETGVTQSPTHLIKTRGQQVTLRCSSQSGHNTVSWYQQALGQGPQFIFQYYREEENGRGNFPPRFSGLQFPNYSSELNVNALELDDSALYLCASSGAMNTEAFFGQGTRLTVV.